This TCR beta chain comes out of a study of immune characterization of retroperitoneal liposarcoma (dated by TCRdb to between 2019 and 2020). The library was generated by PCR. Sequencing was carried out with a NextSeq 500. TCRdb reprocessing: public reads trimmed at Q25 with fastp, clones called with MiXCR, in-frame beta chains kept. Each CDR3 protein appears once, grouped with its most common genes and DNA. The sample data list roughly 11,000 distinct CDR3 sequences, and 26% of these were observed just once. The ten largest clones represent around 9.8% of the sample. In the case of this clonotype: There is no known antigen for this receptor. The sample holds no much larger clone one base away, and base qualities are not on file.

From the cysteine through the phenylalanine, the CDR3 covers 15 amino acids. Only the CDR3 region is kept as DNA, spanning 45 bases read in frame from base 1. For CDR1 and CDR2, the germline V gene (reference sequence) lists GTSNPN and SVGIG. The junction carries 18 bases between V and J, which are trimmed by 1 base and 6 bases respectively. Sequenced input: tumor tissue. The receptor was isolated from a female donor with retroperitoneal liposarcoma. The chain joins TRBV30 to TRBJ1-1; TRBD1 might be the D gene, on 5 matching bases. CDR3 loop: CAWSGWGRHVAEAFF. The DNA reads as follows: TGTGCCTGGAGTGGGTGGGGACGTCATGTAGCTGAAGCTTTCTTT.